What follows describes a single TCR beta chain. This record belongs to a study of blood T cell repertoires in COVID-19. The table came from immunoSEQ multiplex PCR; TCRdb's copy has only in-frame clones and leaves some out. Of hundreds of thousands of clones in the sample, about 86% were seen once. Germline lookup yields CDR1 LNHNV and CDR2 YYDKDF (reference sequence). Trimming cost V 3 bases and J 1 base; bases outside gene matches: 4. The CDR3 is made up of 16 amino acids. The sample comprised PBMCs or T cells enriched from blood (not recorded which). The clonotype was recovered from a woman aged 50 to 65 with acute COVID-19. The rearrangement joins TRBV15 to TRBJ2-2; 8 nucleotides match TRBD2. In nucleotides, the CDR3 is TGTGCCACCAGCAGGCCTAGCGGGCGGAACACCGGGGAGCTGTTTTTT. Residues: CATSRPSGRNTGELFF.